This TCR beta chain came from a study of technical replicates of blood from a few donors. Assay: immunoSEQ multiplex PCR; the TCRdb copy retains only in-frame clones and omits some. The sample has 60,000 or so clones, 85% to 90% seen once; the top ten hold around 5.5%. CDR3 length equals 14 residues. Germline values: CDR1 SGHTA, CDR2 FQGTGA. The V end lost 5 bases, the J end lost 4 bases, and 13 bases lay between the germline ends. The rearrangement links TRBV7-3 to TRBJ2-3; no clear D gene. Specimen: PBMCs. This receptor was obtained from a human donor in good health. Some clones in this sample may be carry-over from other donors' samples. CDR3 residues: CASSQTAGSDTQYF. The DNA of the CDR3 is TGTGCCAGCAGCCAGACGGCCGGGTCAGATACGCAGTATTTT.